The 5 T cell receptor beta chains listed next were all sequenced from one sample in a study of T cell responses to AZD1222 COVID-19 vaccine. This table comes from immunoSEQ multiplex PCR, and its TCRdb copy is limited to in-frame clones, with some not included. The table has about 89,000 clones, 85% to 90% seen once; the top ten hold about 6%. The material sequenced was peripheral blood, taken 28 days after the second AZD1222 dose. All receptors derive from an adult who received the AZD1222 COVID-19 vaccine.

The CDR3 is CASSQEGTARTLNYGYTF. In nucleotides, the CDR3 is TGCGCCAGCAGCCAAGAAGGGACGGCGCGAACTTTGAACTATGGCTACACCTTC. The chain is built from TRBV4-1 and TRBJ1-2; D perhaps matches TRBD1 (5 bases). The CDR3 is made up of 18 amino acids. Trimming removed 0 bases from V and 2 bases from J, with 19 bases in between. In germline, CDR1 is MGHRA, CDR2 YSYEKL.

The rearrangement joins TRBV28 to TRBJ1-2; perhaps TRBD1 as D (6 bases). Per germline, CDR1 MDHEN and CDR2 SYDVKM. CDR3 length equals 14 residues. V lost 3 bases to trimming and J lost 2 bases, with 10 bases between them. The CDR3 DNA reads TGTGCCAGCAGTTTGTGGCAGGGGAACTATGGCTACACCTTC. It yields the protein CASSLWQGNYGYTF.

V and J are TRBV6-4 and TRBJ2-3, with D perhaps TRBD2 (5 bases). Per the germline V gene, CDR1 is MRHNA and CDR2 is SNTAGT. V shed 5 bases and J shed 4 bases, with 13 bases lying between them. The CDR3 has 14 residues. In DNA, the CDR3 is TGTGCCAGCAGTTCGTATCCGAGGGCAGATACGCAGTATTTT. Its protein product is CASSSYPRADTQYF.

As concerns this clone: Other DNA sequences in this sample translate to the same CDR3. The CDR3, as DNA: TGTGCCAGCCGGGACAGGGGGACAGATACGCAGTATTTT. It translates to CASRDRGTDTQYF. The V and J genes are TRBV19 and TRBJ2-3; TRBD1 aligns across 11 bases. The CDR3 sequence is 13 residues long. Trimming cost V 9 bases and J 3 bases; bases outside gene matches: 2. Germline V gene lookup returns CDR1 LNHDA and CDR2 SQIVND (reference sequence). Full variable domain (remainder filled in from reference TRBV19 and TRBJ2-3): DGGITQSPKYLFRKEGQNVTLSCEQNLNHDAMYWYRQDPGQGLRLIYYSQIVNDFQKGDIAEGYSVSREKKESFPLTVTSAQKNPTAFYLCASRDRGTDTQYFGPGTRLTVL.

V and J are TRBV28 and TRBJ1-6; no clear D gene. This CDR3 spans 15 amino acids. Trimming took off 4 bases at V and 6 bases at J, with 13 bases between the two ends. The germline gives CDR1 MDHEN, CDR2 SYDVKM. Here the CDR3 reads CASSSSPRSNSPLHF. CDR3 nucleotide sequence: TGTGCCAGCAGTTCCTCCCCAAGATCTAATTCACCCCTCCACTTT.